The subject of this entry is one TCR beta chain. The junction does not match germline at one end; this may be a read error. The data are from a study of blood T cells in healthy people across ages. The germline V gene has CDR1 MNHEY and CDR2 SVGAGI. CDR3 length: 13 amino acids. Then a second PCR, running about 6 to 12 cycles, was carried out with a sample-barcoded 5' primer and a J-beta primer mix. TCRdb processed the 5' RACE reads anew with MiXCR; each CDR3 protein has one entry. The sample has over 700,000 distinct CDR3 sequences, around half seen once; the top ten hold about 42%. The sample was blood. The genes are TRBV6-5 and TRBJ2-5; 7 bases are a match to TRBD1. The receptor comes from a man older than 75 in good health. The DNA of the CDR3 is TGTGCCAGCAGTTACGGACAGGTCGGCGAGCAGTGCTTC. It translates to CASSYGQVGEQCF.